A single sample gave rise to the 11 T cell receptor delta chains below, sequenced in a study of gamma-delta T cells after stem cell transplantation (TCRdb year 2016). Library preparation used RT-PCR. TCRdb records Illumina MiSeq as the sequencer. TCRdb called clones from the public reads with CATT, and repeated DNA sequences were later combined into one row. Counted in this sample were some 16,000 delta-chain clones; about 9.8% of them appeared once. The ten most abundant clones make up approximately 60% of the sample. The specimen was gamma-delta T cells. The receptors here all came from a human donor. It is not recorded whose cells these are; they may come from a transplant donor.

This clone has more than one count but fewer than ten. The translation of this DNA and the TCRdb protein of a much larger clone differ at residue 12, probably owing to a read error; the protein shown here is translated from the DNA. The V call is TRDV2, the J call TRDJ1; either TRDD2 or TRDD3 may supply D (5 bases each). Trimming took off 1 base at V and 0 bases at J, with 26 bases between the two ends. This CDR3 spans 20 amino acids. Germline lookup yields CDR1 GEAIGNYY and CDR2 EKD. CDR3 nucleotides: TGTGCCTGTGACACTCTACCTTCTAGGGCTGGGAGCTCGTACACCGATAAACTCATCTTT. Translation gives CACDTLPSRAGSSYTDKLIF.

Judged by abundance, this clone is large (0.1 to 1%). It differs at one base from a far larger clone, so likely a read error. V gene TRDV3 combines with J gene TRDJ1; a possible D gene is TRDD3 (6 bases). CDR1 is TVYSNPD, CDR2 GDNSRS, per germline (reference sequence). V dropped 5 bases and J dropped 5 bases, with 21 bases sitting between them. CDR3 length equals 14 residues. DNA of the CDR3: TGTGCCCTCTCCCCCTACGACCTGGGGGATAAACTCATCTTT. This translates into CALSPYDLGDKLIF.

With respect to this clone: The protein recorded in TCRdb matches a much larger clone and deviates from this DNA's translation at residue 15, suggesting a read error; the protein here is obtained by translating the DNA. This chain joins TRDV2 and TRDJ1; 13 bases match TRDD3. Germline V gene sequence: CDR1 GEAIGNYY, CDR2 EKD. This CDR3 contains 20 residues. Trimming removed 3 bases from V and 3 bases from J; junction bases left unmatched: 18. CDR3 sequence (DNA): TGTGCCTGTGACCCGTTACTGGGGGATACGCCTTTCGATGACGCCGATAAACTCATCTTT. It encodes CACDPLLGDTPFDDADKLIF.

This clone is termed large (0.1 to 1%). Since a much larger clone is just one base distant, this may be a read error. V and J are TRDV2 and TRDJ1; TRDD3 matches at 11 bases. This CDR3 spans 18 amino acids. CDR1 and CDR2 (germline): GEAIGNYY, EKD. The ends lost 2 bases at V and 0 bases at J; junction bases unmatched: 10. CDR3 nucleotides: TGTGCCTGTGACAGAGTGGGGGATACGCGATCTTACACCGATAAACTCATCTTT. Its translation is CACDRVGDTRSYTDKLIF.

This clone was detected many times. This chain connects TRDV2 to TRDJ1; TRDD3 is a possible D gene (6 bases). Per germline, CDR1 GEAIGNYY and CDR2 EKD. Trimming took off 2 bases at V and 2 bases at J, with 14 bases between the two ends. This CDR3 is 15 amino acids long. CDR3: CACDKGRGTTDKLIF. CDR3 DNA: TGTGCCTGTGACAAAGGCCGGGGGACAACCGATAAACTCATCTTT.

As concerns this clone: A far larger clone is off by one base, so a read error is likely. This CDR3 is also generated by other DNA sequences in the sample. V and J are TRDV2 and TRDJ1; 10 bases are a match to TRDD3. The junction had 22 bases not matched to a gene; V was cut back by 1 base and J by 0 bases. The CDR3 has 22 amino acids. Looked up from germline, CDR1 is GEAIGNYY and CDR2 is EKD. The CDR3 DNA is TGTGCCTGTGACACTATCGGTGGAACAGGGGGATACGAAACTCCGTACACCGATAAACTCATCTTT. Its protein is CACDTIGGTGGYETPYTDKLIF.

Judged by abundance, this clone is medium-sized (0.01 to 0.1%). Given a far larger clone just one base away, this is likely a sequencing read error. The chain uses TRDV2 and TRDJ1; TRDD3 aligns across 13 bases. Germline CDR1 is GEAIGNYY and CDR2 is EKD. J lost 2 bases, V lost 0 bases, and 8 bases had no gene match. The CDR3 runs 18 residues. The CDR3 region has the DNA TGTGCCTGTGACACCATAAAATTACTGGGGGATACGACCGATAAACTCATCTTT. Translating it yields CACDTIKLLGDTTDKLIF.

A word on this clone: TCRdb has a much larger clone's protein, which differs at residue 3 from the translation of this DNA, likely because of a read error; what is shown is the protein translated from the DNA. The CDR3 coding sequence is TGTGCCCGTGACACGGTGGGAGAACTGTACACCGATAAACTCATCTTT. Its protein is CARDTVGELYTDKLIF. The V call is TRDV2, the J call TRDJ1; D is ambiguous. The germline CDR1 and CDR2 sequences are GEAIGNYY and EKD. CDR3 length: 16 amino acids.

About this clone: This may be a read error: a much more frequent sequence differs by one nucleotide. The rearrangement uses TRDV2 and TRDJ1; 9 nucleotides line up with TRDD3. J was trimmed by 0 bases and V by 5 bases; bases with no gene match: 15. From germline, CDR1 is GEAIGNYY and CDR2 EKD. The CDR3 totals 18 residues. CDR3 coding DNA: TGTGCCTGTGTCACTAGACTGGGGGAGAAGGAGGACACCGATAAACTCATCTTT. Translating gives CACVTRLGEKEDTDKLIF.

This clone was observed a few times. The chain combines TRDV3 with TRDJ1; D is possibly TRDD3 (5 bases). Germline loops: CDR1 TVYSNPD, CDR2 GDNSRS (reference sequence). The V end lost 4 bases, the J end lost 0 bases, and 33 bases lay between the germline ends. The CDR3 length is 20 residues. The CDR3 protein is CASGDSTTTEAMANTDKLIF. Here the CDR3 DNA reads TGTGCCTCAGGGGACTCTACGACGACTGAGGCGATGGCCAACACCGATAAACTCATCTTT.

With regard to this clone: A read error is likely here: a far larger clone is one base away. The identical CDR3 is also encoded by other nucleotide sequences in the sample. The genes are TRDV2 and TRDJ1; 9 bases match TRDD3. CDR3 length equals 19 residues. The germline CDR1 and CDR2 sequences are GEAIGNYY and EKD. CDR3 nucleotide sequence: TGTGCCTGTGACACTGTTACTGGGGGACAGACTACGTACACTGATAAACTCATCTTT. This codes for CACDTVTGGQTTYTDKLIF.